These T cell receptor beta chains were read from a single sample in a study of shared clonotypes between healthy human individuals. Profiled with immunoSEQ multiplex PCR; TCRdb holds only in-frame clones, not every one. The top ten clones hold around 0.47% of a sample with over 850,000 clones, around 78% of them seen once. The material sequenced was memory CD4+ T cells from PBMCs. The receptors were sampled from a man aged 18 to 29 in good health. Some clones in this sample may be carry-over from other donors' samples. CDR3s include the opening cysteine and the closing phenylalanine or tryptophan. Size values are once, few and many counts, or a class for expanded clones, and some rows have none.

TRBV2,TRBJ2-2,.,CASSEEGLENTGELFF
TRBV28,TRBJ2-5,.,CASSFGETQYF
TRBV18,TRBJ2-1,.,CASSPNSSSGSKFF
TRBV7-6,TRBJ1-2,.,CASSLVGRDYTF
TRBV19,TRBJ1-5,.,CASSILRTQPQHF
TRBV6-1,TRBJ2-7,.,CASSDLSGVGEQYF
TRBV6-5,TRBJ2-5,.,CASSYRTGGGETQYF
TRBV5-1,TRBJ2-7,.,CASSLGRGGSYEQYF
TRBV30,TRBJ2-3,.,CAWSVGGPDTQYF
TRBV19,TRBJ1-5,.,CASRPKKGTGENQPQHF
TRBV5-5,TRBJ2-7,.,CASSSPRTKLYEQYF
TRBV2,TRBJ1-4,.,CASSEGGTNEKLFF
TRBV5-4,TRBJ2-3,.,CASSLGGRGTDTQYF
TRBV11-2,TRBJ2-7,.,CASSFQGHEQYF
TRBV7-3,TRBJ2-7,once,CASSLPGQGGNYEQYF
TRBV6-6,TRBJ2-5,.,CASSYNAGAQETQYF
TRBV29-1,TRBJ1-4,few,CSVAQYEKLFF
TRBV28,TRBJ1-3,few,CASSLAARSSGNTIYF
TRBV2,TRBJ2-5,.,CASRPTSGRSETQYF
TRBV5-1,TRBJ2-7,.,CASSLGQGEQYF
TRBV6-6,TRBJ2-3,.,CASLAGGTSTDTQYF
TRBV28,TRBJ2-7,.,CASTIGTGSSYEQYF
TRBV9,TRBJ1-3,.,CASSPGHIYSGNTIYF
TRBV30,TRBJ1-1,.,CAWMTGGTEAFF
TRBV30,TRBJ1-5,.,CAWSVLGGSQPQHF
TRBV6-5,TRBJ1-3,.,CASRSPGGSGNTIYF
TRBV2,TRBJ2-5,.,CASGFGRGTETQYF
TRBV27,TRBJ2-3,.,CASSPSGTDTQYF